This note documents a single T cell receptor beta chain sequence. Its antigen is currently unknown. Germline CDR1 LNHNV, CDR2 YYDKDF (reference sequence). The CDR3 totals 12 residues. V gave up 4 bases and J gave up 5 bases, with 5 bases separating them. The sample is drawn from a study of cytomegalovirus exposure and HLA in healthy donors. Study observations and caveats: The Asian-associated ancestry cluster reportedly had fewer N-insertions than the approximately 670-donor mean in a later analysis.

This PCR relied on a set of 60 Vbeta primers and 13 Jbeta primers. Data came from immunoSEQ multiplex PCR; TCRdb stores just in-frame clones and leaves some out. The sample includes about 140,000 clones, 73% seen only once; the top ten take 1% to 1.5%. What was sequenced was PBMCs. This sequence originates from a woman aged 40 to 50 in good health and CMV-seronegative. J is TRBJ1-4 and V is TRBV15, with D uncertain. In DNA, the CDR3 is TGTGCCACCAGCACCGTGAATGAAAAACTGTTTTTT. Translating it yields CATSTVNEKLFF.